This TCR beta chain is from a study of metastatic and nonmetastatic thyroid tumors (dated by TCRdb to the early 2020s). For the wider study: For patients with malignant and with benign thyroid disease, the researchers compared repertoires between peripheral blood samples and tumor or nodule tissue samples.

Paper-wide results and their limitations: TCR beta diversity was reported as significantly higher in malignant tumors than in benign nodules, in both blood and tumor samples.

Library prep was done by PCR. TCRdb lists the instrument as Illumina HiSeq 4000. The TCR beta-chain CDR3 region of each patient was profiled by high-throughput sequencing. Under the source paper's analysis protocol: CDR3 differences across clinicopathological groups were used to build a classifier for discriminating distant-metastatic papillary thyroid cancer patients. The Shannon index was used to measure repertoire diversity, and the Morisita-Horn index was used to measure how similar tumor and blood repertoires were. The public reads were reanalyzed by TCRdb: fastp trimming at Q25, MiXCR alignment, in-frame beta chains only. Here the V and J calls rest on TCRdb's processing, not on the authors' analysis. This sample is represented by approximately 16,000 clones; 25% to 35% of them were singletons. The top ten clonotypes cover approximately 12% of the sample. Regarding this clone: The target of this receptor is not known. Base qualities are not recorded, but no much larger clone differs from it by a single base.

Before undergoing thyroid surgery, none of the patients had been given any kind of treatment. Patient clinical samples collected from about 2012 to 2019 were retrospectively analysed using T-cell receptor beta sequencing. Taken from the germline V gene, the CDR1 and CDR2 loops are SGDLS and YYNGEE. V is clipped by 4 bases and J by 0 bases, and the sequence between their germline boundaries is 11 bases long. Including cysteine and phenylalanine, the CDR3 has 16 amino acids. Only the CDR3 DNA stays, 48 bases, in frame from base 1. The chain links TRBV9 with TRBJ1-6, with no confidently assigned D gene. This receptor was obtained from a male donor with papillary thyroid cancer or a benign thyroid nodule (not recorded which). Some clones in this sample may be carry-over from other donors' samples. Sequenced sample: tumor tissue. Here the CDR3 is given as CASSTTASSYNSPLHF. In nucleotide form, the sequence is TGTGCCAGCAGCACAACAGCGAGCTCCTATAATTCACCCCTCCACTTT.